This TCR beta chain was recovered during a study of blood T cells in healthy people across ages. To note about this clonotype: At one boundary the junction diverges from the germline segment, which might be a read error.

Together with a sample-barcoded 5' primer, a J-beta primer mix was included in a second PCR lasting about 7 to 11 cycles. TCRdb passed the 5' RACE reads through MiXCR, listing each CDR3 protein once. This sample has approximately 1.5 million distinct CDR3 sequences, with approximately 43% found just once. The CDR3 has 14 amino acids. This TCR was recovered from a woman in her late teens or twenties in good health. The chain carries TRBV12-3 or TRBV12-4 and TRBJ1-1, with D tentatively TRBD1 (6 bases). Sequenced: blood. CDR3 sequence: CGSTHGGARTEAFF. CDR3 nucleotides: TGTGGCAGCACCCACGGGGGGGCACGGACTGAAGCTTTCTTT.